The 19 T cell receptor beta chains reported below all come from one sample, sequenced in a study of T cell responses to AZD1222 COVID-19 vaccine. Repertoires were generated with immunoSEQ multiplex PCR, while TCRdb's copy carries only in-frame clones and drops some. The sample shows 120,000 or so clones, around 89% of them seen only once. Here the sequenced sample was peripheral blood, taken 28 days after the second AZD1222 dose. The receptors come from an adult who received the AZD1222 COVID-19 vaccine.

The chain employs TRBV19 and TRBJ2-1; D is possibly TRBD1 (6 bases). CDR3 length equals 15 residues. Germline values: CDR1 LNHDA, CDR2 SQIVND (reference sequence). V lost 5 bases, J lost 8 bases, and 19 bases lay in between. The CDR3 is CASSDYRAVVHEQFF. CDR3 nucleotide sequence: TGTGCCAGTAGTGACTACAGGGCCGTGGTTCATGAGCAGTTCTTC.

The V gene is TRBV30, the J gene TRBJ2-1; 10 nucleotides agree with TRBD2. From germline, CDR1 is GTSNPN and CDR2 SVGIG (reference sequence). CDR3 length: 15 residues. Losses at the gene ends were 2 bases for V and 3 bases for J; bases not matched to a gene: 4. The CDR3 is CAWSTTSGLYNEQFF. CDR3 sequence (DNA): TGTGCCTGGAGTACGACTAGCGGGCTCTACAATGAGCAGTTCTTC. Supplemented by reference TRBV30 and TRBJ2-1, the full variable domain reads SQTIHQWPATLVQPVGSPLSLECTVEGTSNPNLYWYRQAAGRGLQLLFYSVGIGQISSEVPQNLSASRPQDRQFILSSKKLLLSDSGFYLCAWSTTSGLYNEQFFGPGTRLTVL.

V gene TRBV7-8 combines with J gene TRBJ2-7; D possibly uses TRBD1 or TRBD2 (5 bases each). V lost 4 bases and J lost 2, with 21 bases in between. CDR1 is SGHVS and CDR2 is FQNEAQ in the germline V gene. This CDR3 region has 17 residues. CDR3 DNA sequence: TGTGCCAGCAGCTGGTTAAAAAGGGGAGAAAGTCCCTACGAGCAGTACTTC. Translating gives CASSWLKRGESPYEQYF.

V is TRBV6-5 and J is TRBJ1-2; 9 bases agree with TRBD1. The CDR3 is made up of 11 amino acids. Losses at the gene ends were 9 bases for V and 7 bases for J; bases not matched to a gene: 3. Per germline, CDR1 MNHEY and CDR2 SVGAGI. CDR3 sequence (DNA): TGTGCCAGTGGGACAGGGCTTGGCTACACCTTC. Protein sequence: CASGTGLGYTF.

The chain has TRBV5-5 and TRBJ2-5, with D possibly being TRBD1 or TRBD2 (6 bases each). This CDR3 contains 14 residues. Germline CDR1 SGHKS, CDR2 YYEKEE (reference sequence). V lost 0 bases to trimming and J lost 4 bases, with 10 bases between them. Here the CDR3 reads CASSLVGGRETQYF. DNA for the CDR3: TGTGCCAGCAGCTTGGTTGGGGGGCGAGAGACCCAGTACTTC. Using reference TRBV5-5 and TRBJ2-5 for the parts outside the CDR3, the full variable domain is DAGVTQSPTHLIKTRGQQVTLRCSPISGHKSVSWYQQVLGQGPQFIFQYYEKEERGRGNFPDRFSARQFPNYSSELNVNALLLGDSALYLCASSLVGGRETQYFGPGTRLLVL.

The J gene is TRBJ1-1, the V gene TRBV2, with a tentative D call TRBD1 (6 bases). The germline CDR1 and CDR2 sequences are SNHLY and FYNNEI. V gave up 6 bases and J gave up 2 bases, with 25 bases separating them. The CDR3 totals 18 residues. The CDR3 DNA sequence: TGTGCCAGCAGCCCTGTCGGGGGCCAAGGCGAAGGAAACACTGAAGCTTTCTTT. This codes for CASSPVGGQGEGNTEAFF.

This clone has just a few counts. The V call is TRBV7-9, the J call TRBJ1-2; D possibly corresponds to TRBD1 (5 bases). The CDR3 is made up of 16 amino acids. Germline V gives CDR1 SEHNR, CDR2 FQNEAQ (reference sequence). The V end was cut by 2 bases, the J end by 4 bases, with 17 bases between. The CDR3 nucleotides read TGTGCCAGCAGCTTAACCGACCGGGGCAGGGTCTATGGCTACACCTTC. Translating it yields CASSLTDRGRVYGYTF.

This rearrangement joins TRBV7-9 to TRBJ2-7; unclear D gene. The V end lost 4 bases, the J end lost 4 bases, and 8 bases lay between the germline ends. Germline CDR1 SEHNR, CDR2 FQNEAQ (reference sequence). The CDR3 runs to 12 residues. The CDR3: CASSSLDYEQYF. The CDR3 bases are TGTGCCAGCAGCTCGCTAGATTACGAGCAGTACTTC.

The CDR3 nucleotides read TGTGCCAGCAGGGCACTAGCGGGAGCCTACAATGAGCAGTTCTTC. This sequence encodes CASRALAGAYNEQFF. The gene calls are TRBV2 and TRBJ2-1; 11 bases fit TRBD2. Germline V CDR1 and CDR2: SNHLY, FYNNEI. CDR3 size: 15 residues. J lost 2 bases, V lost 6 bases, and 3 bases had no gene match.

The chain employs TRBV10-3 and TRBJ1-2, with a weak D call TRBD1 (5 bases). This CDR3 is built from 13 residues. Trimming removed 5 bases at V and 4 bases at J, with 11 bases between. Per germline, CDR1 ENHRY and CDR2 SYGVKD. The CDR3 loop reads CAISTTGLYGYTF. The CDR3 nucleotides read TGTGCCATCAGTACTACAGGACTCTATGGCTACACCTTC.

The rearrangement uses TRBV28 and TRBJ1-2; 10 bases map to TRBD1. Looked up from germline, CDR1 is MDHEN and CDR2 is SYDVKM. V lost 3 bases and J lost 0; bases outside the gene matches: 4. This CDR3 spans 16 amino acids. CDR3 sequence reads: CASSLIGTGANYGYTF. The CDR3 region has the DNA TGTGCCAGCAGTTTGATCGGGACAGGGGCTAACTATGGCTACACCTTC.

The rearrangement joins TRBV19 to TRBJ2-3; D not certain. Germline V gene data show CDR1 as LNHDA and CDR2 as SQIVND (reference sequence). This CDR3 region has 16 residues. Trimming stripped 3 bases from V and 3 bases from J, with 16 bases between. The DNA of the CDR3 is TGTGCCAGTAGTATTCTTGATGGGTCTATGACAGATACGCAGTATTTT. Translated: CASSILDGSMTDTQYF. The variable domain in full, completed from reference TRBV19 and TRBJ2-3, reads DGGITQSPKYLFRKEGQNVTLSCEQNLNHDAMYWYRQDPGQGLRLIYYSQIVNDFQKGDIAEGYSVSREKKESFPLTVTSAQKNPTAFYLCASSILDGSMTDTQYFGPGTRLTVL.

This clone was counted a single time. CDR3: CASSINRGLGNQPQHF. CDR3 nucleotides: TGTGCCAGCAGCATAAACAGGGGGCTCGGAAATCAGCCCCAGCATTTT. The rearrangement joins TRBV7-8 to TRBJ1-5, with TRBD1 matching 9 bases. Germline V gives CDR1 SGHVS, CDR2 FQNEAQ. The CDR3 is made up of 16 amino acids. The V and J ends lost 5 bases and 4 bases, in that order; junction bases with no gene match: 9.

This chain's CDR3 is CASSLGSIYEQYF. CDR3 nucleotides: TGTGCCAGCAGCTTAGGGTCCATCTACGAGCAGTACTTC. The rearrangement joins TRBV11-2 to TRBJ2-7; the D is unclear. Trimming took 1 base from V and 3 from J, leaving 7 bases between them. The CDR3 totals 13 residues. CDR1 is SGHAT and CDR2 is FQNNGV in the germline V gene.

This chain joins TRBV9 and TRBJ1-2, with D unresolved. Germline CDR1 is SGDLS and CDR2 is YYNGEE. V was shortened by 7 bases and J by 8 bases, with 15 bases between the two germline ends. This CDR3 comprises 12 residues. The CDR3 sequence is CASQAGSGGYTF. CDR3 bases: TGTGCCAGCCAGGCCGGGTCGGGAGGCTACACCTTC.

The chain recombines TRBV6-4 with TRBJ2-3, with 9 bases aligning to TRBD1. The germline V gene encodes CDR1 MRHNA and CDR2 SNTAGT. The CDR3 sequence is 15 residues long. V gave up 9 bases and J gave up 4 bases; unmatched junction bases: 11. CDR3 DNA: TGTGCCAGACATCACCCGGGACAGGGATCAGATACGCAGTATTTT. This codes for CARHHPGQGSDTQYF.

V usage is TRBV19 and J usage is TRBJ1-1; D is possibly TRBD1 (6 bases). The CDR3 sequence is 15 residues long. The germline gives CDR1 LNHDA, CDR2 SQIVND (reference sequence). Trimming pared 1 base from V and 5 bases from J, leaving 14 bases between. CDR3 bases: TGTGCCAGTAGTATAGCCCTTCAGGGGAAGACTGAAGCTTTCTTT. It encodes CASSIALQGKTEAFF.

This rearrangement joins TRBV20-1 to TRBJ1-2; D not certain. CDR3 size: 11 residues. Trimming stripped 0 bases from V and 8 bases from J, with 7 bases between. CDR1 DFQATT and CDR2 SNEGSKA come from the germline V gene (reference sequence). DNA for the CDR3: TGCAGTGCTAGAGATATGAGAGGCTACACCTTC. Translating gives CSARDMRGYTF.

The chain is built from TRBV9 and TRBJ2-7; D gene uncertain. The CDR3 runs to 13 residues. Germline lookup yields CDR1 SGDLS and CDR2 YYNGEE. The V gene lost 2 bases and the J gene lost 1 base, with 7 bases spanning the gap. CDR3 loop: CASSVKGSYEQYF. The CDR3 DNA is TGTGCCAGCAGCGTTAAAGGTTCCTACGAGCAGTACTTC.